Listed here are 14 T cell receptor beta chains from one sample, sequenced in a study of T cells in Graves' hyperthyroidism and ophthalmopathy. Amplification yielded TCR beta CDR3 regions, with RNA transcripts as the source. Researchers ran a first-round RT-PCR on the TCR CDR3 using the HTBI primer set. MiXCR, applied by TCRdb to the multiplex PCR reads, yields one record per CDR3 protein. The sample carries around 700,000 distinct CDR3 sequences, about 17% recorded once. Sequencing used blood. These receptors all come from a woman in her fifties or sixties with Graves' hyperthyroidism that later progressed to Graves' ophthalmopathy.

The chain combines TRBV24-1 with TRBJ2-1, with D maybe TRBD2 (5 bases). There are 16 residues in the CDR3. Trimming took off 4 bases at V and 5 bases at J, with 17 bases between the two ends. Germline V gives CDR1 KGHDR, CDR2 SFDVKD. CDR3 nucleotides: TGTGCCACCAGTGACCCAGGAGGAGTCGCTCACAATGAGCAGTTCTTC. Its protein product is CATSDPGGVAHNEQFF.

This clonotype occurred a few times. This chain links TRBV7-6 with TRBJ2-3; 10 nucleotides agree with TRBD2. The CDR3 totals 16 residues. Germline V CDR1 and CDR2: SGHVS, FNYEAQ. With 3 bases clipped from V and 2 bases from J, the junction kept 5 bases outside the gene matches. The CDR3 is CASSFRLAGATDTQYF. The CDR3 coding sequence is TGTGCCAGCAGCTTTCGTCTAGCGGGGGCCACAGATACGCAGTATTTT.

The V gene is TRBV7-9, the J gene TRBJ1-1, with a weak D call TRBD1 (5 bases). The length of the CDR3 is 15 residues. V was pared by 8 bases and J by 1 base, with 17 bases between. Germline loops: CDR1 SEHNR, CDR2 FQNEAQ (reference sequence). Here the CDR3 DNA reads TGTGCCAGCGGGCAGGGACTATACGGGAACACTGAAGCTTTCTTT. It encodes CASGQGLYGNTEAFF.

The chain links TRBV4-1 to TRBJ2-7, with D uncertain. The CDR3 loop spans 17 amino acids. Per the germline V gene, CDR1 is MGHRA and CDR2 is YSYEKL. Trimming removed 0 bases from V and 0 bases from J, with 15 bases in between. CDR3 sequence reads: CASSQDLYGRSSYEQYF. CDR3 in DNA: TGCGCCAGCAGCCAAGATCTGTATGGCAGGTCCTCCTACGAGCAGTACTTC.

This sequence joins TRBV10-3 and TRBJ2-1; 12 bases are a match to TRBD2. CDR3 length: 15 residues. Trimming removed 8 bases from V and 3 bases from J; junction bases left unmatched: 5. From germline, CDR1 is ENHRY and CDR2 SYGVKD. The CDR3 here is CAIRTSGDNYNEQFF. The CDR3 DNA reads TGTGCCATCCGGACTAGCGGGGACAACTACAATGAGCAGTTCTTC.

This clonotype has ten or more counts. This chain uses TRBV2 with TRBJ1-5; the match to TRBD1 covers 9 bases. Trimming cost V 6 bases and J 2 bases; bases outside gene matches: 5. Germline-derived CDR1 and CDR2 are SNHLY and FYNNEI. The CDR3 has 15 amino acids. CDR3 in DNA: TGTGCCAGCAGAAGGGACAGGGATGGCAATCAGCCCCAGCATTTT. It encodes CASRRDRDGNQPQHF.

V gene TRBV2 combines with J gene TRBJ2-1; 11 bases agree with TRBD2. This CDR3 has 15 residues. J gave up 12 bases and V 6 bases, and 13 bases lay outside the gene matches. CDR1 SNHLY and CDR2 FYNNEI come from the germline V gene. For the CDR3, the DNA is TGTGCCAGCAGGGATAGCGGGGGGGATATTGGCGGGCAGTTCTTC. Translated: CASRDSGGDIGGQFF. The full variable domain, completed using reference TRBV2 and TRBJ2-1, is EPEVTQTPSHQVTQMGQEVILRCVPISNHLYFYWYRQILGQKVEFLVSFYNNEISEKSEIFDDQFSVERPDGSNFTLKIRSTKLEDSAMYFCASRDSGGDIGGQFFGPGTRLTVL.

This clonotype has at least ten counts. The rearrangement links TRBV7-8 to TRBJ2-1; 12 bases are shared with TRBD1. Germline loops: CDR1 SGHVS, CDR2 FQNEAQ. The CDR3 covers 14 residues. Trimming at V came to 4 bases and at J to 9 bases, leaving 4 bases not matched to a gene. CDR3 nucleotides: TGTGCCAGCAGCTCCGGGACAGGGGGCAGTGAGCAGTTCTTC. This codes for CASSSGTGGSEQFF.

Many counts were recorded for this clonotype. The V call is TRBV24-1, the J call TRBJ2-5, with 9 bases aligning to TRBD2. Germline loops: CDR1 KGHDR, CDR2 SFDVKD. This CDR3 contains 16 residues. J gave up 0 bases and V 3 bases, and 4 bases lay outside the gene matches. Written as DNA, the CDR3 is TGTGCCACCAGTGATCTTCAGCGGGGGGACCAAGAGACCCAGTACTTC. Translated, it gives CATSDLQRGDQETQYF.

The chain joins TRBV6-1 to TRBJ2-5; D may correspond to TRBD1 or TRBD2 (7 bases each). V lost 10 bases and J 1 base, leaving 13 bases between the germline ends. Germline values: CDR1 MNHNS, CDR2 SASEGT. The CDR3 length is 13 residues. In nucleotides, the CDR3 is TGTGCCACCCGGGGGGACAGCCAAGAGACCCAGTACTTC. Residues: CATRGDSQETQYF.

The chain employs TRBV6-1 and TRBJ1-4, with D tentatively TRBD1 (5 bases). This CDR3 is 13 amino acids long. Germline lookup yields CDR1 MNHNS and CDR2 SASEGT. V was cut by 10 bases and J by 8 bases, with 17 bases left in between. CDR3 DNA sequence: TGTGCCACCGGCCGGGGGGTTGAGGAAAAACTGTTTTTT. Its protein is CATGRGVEEKLFF.

This clonotype was picked up a small number of times. The rearrangement links TRBV12-5 to TRBJ1-4; D not certain. In germline, CDR1 is LGHNT, CDR2 FRNRAP. This CDR3 has 14 amino acids. V was cut by 0 bases and J by 8 bases, with 10 bases left in between. CDR3 protein: CASGLVLDHEKLFF. CDR3 in DNA: TGTGCTAGTGGTTTGGTACTGGACCACGAAAAACTGTTTTTT. The full variable domain, in which reference TRBV12-5 and TRBJ1-4 provide the parts outside the CDR3, is DARVTQTPRHKVTEMGQEVTMRCQPILGHNTVFWYRQTMMQGLELLAYFRNRAPLDDSGMPKDRFSAEMPDATLATLKIQPSEPRDSAVYFCASGLVLDHEKLFFGSGTQLSVL.

This sequence joins TRBV7-9 and TRBJ2-2; TRBD1 or TRBD2 may be the D gene (6 bases each). The CDR3 sequence is 15 residues long. Germline V CDR1 and CDR2: SEHNR, FQNEAQ (reference sequence). With 7 bases removed from V and 3 bases from J, the gap between germline ends came to 15 bases. Here the CDR3 DNA reads TGTGCCAGCACCACTAGGGGGGCTGACACCGGGGAGCTGTTTTTT. Translation gives CASTTRGADTGELFF.

The chain uses TRBV10-2 and TRBJ2-7; D gene uncertain. The V and J ends lost 0 bases and 4 bases respectively, with 4 bases between them. The CDR3 loop spans 12 amino acids. Per the germline V gene, CDR1 is WSHSY and CDR2 is SAAADI. The CDR3 DNA follows: TGCGCCAGCAGTGAGTCGGGGTACGAGCAGTACTTC. Translated, it gives CASSESGYEQYF.